This passage covers 8 T cell receptor beta chains from one sample sequenced in a study of blood T cells in healthy people across ages. The second PCR ran about 6 to 12 cycles with a sample-barcoded 5' primer and J-beta primers. TCRdb reprocessed the 5' RACE reads with MiXCR, giving one entry per CDR3 protein. The table records approximately 1.5 million distinct CDR3 sequences, about 42% of them present only once. The sample was blood. These TCRs come from a woman aged 18-29 years in good health.

This chain connects TRBV21-1 to TRBJ2-7; TRBD1, the table's D call, was not compared with the DNA. TRBV21-1 constitutes a pseudogene. The CDR3 runs 16 residues. Here the CDR3 DNA reads TGTGCCAGCAGCAACCACGGGGACAGCACAGGTTACGAGCAGTACTTC. Encoded protein: CASSNHGDSTGYEQYF.

This clonotype appeared once. V and J are TRBV12-3 or TRBV12-4 and TRBJ2-1, with 10 bases matching TRBD2. The CDR3 is made up of 15 amino acids. Trimming cost V 5 bases and J 9 bases; bases outside gene matches: 10. The CDR3 sequence: CASSLQLAGTAEQFF. DNA for the CDR3: TGTGCCAGCAGTCTCCAACTAGCGGGAACAGCTGAGCAGTTCTTC.

The chain combines TRBV20-1 with TRBJ2-7; 9 nucleotides match TRBD2. CDR1 and CDR2 (germline): DFQATT, SNEGSKA (reference sequence). J lost 6 bases, V lost 5 bases, and 5 bases had no gene match. The CDR3 has 12 residues. The CDR3 DNA reads as TGCAGTGCTTACCTAGCGGGGTGCGAGCAGTACTTC. Translating gives CSAYLAGCEQYF.

This rearrangement joins TRBV20-1 to TRBJ1-4; 8 nucleotides agree with TRBD1. The germline V gene has CDR1 DFQATT and CDR2 SNEGSKA (reference sequence). J was trimmed by 7 bases and V by 3 bases; bases with no gene match: 7. This CDR3 region has 14 residues. CDR3 protein: CSASAGTGVEKLFF. CDR3 DNA: TGCAGTGCTAGTGCCGGGACAGGAGTTGAAAAACTGTTTTTT.

At least ten counts were recorded for this clonotype. This clone may be a read error of a much larger clone one base away. CDR3 in DNA: TGCGCCAGCGGAGCTGGGACAGGGCTCTACAATGAGCAGTACTTC. This sequence encodes CASGAGTGLYNEQYF. V and J are TRBV5-1 and TRBJ2-1, with 9 bases identical to TRBD1. The J call could be wrong; TRBJ2-7 is a better fit for the DNA end. The CDR3 runs 15 residues. CDR1 and CDR2 from the germline V gene are SGHRS and YFSETQ.

This clonotype was counted a few times. The chain is built from TRBV12-3 or TRBV12-4 and TRBJ1-2, with TRBD1 matching over 7 bases. CDR3 size: 14 residues. V lost 5 bases, J lost 2 bases, and 5 bases stayed unmatched. CDR3 in DNA: TGTGCCAGCAGTGTGGGACAGTTCAACTATGGCTACACCTTC. As protein: CASSVGQFNYGYTF.

J is TRBJ1-2 and V is TRBV28; 9 bases line up with TRBD1. V lost 6 bases to trimming and J lost 4 bases; unmatched junction nucleotides: 9. Germline CDR1 and CDR2: MDHEN and SYDVKM. The CDR3 runs to 15 residues. Written as DNA, the CDR3 is TGTGCCAGCAGCCGCCCTGGGACAGGGACCTATGGCTACACCTTC. It yields the protein CASSRPGTGTYGYTF.

The V call is TRBV4-3, the J call TRBJ2-7; D unclear. Germline-derived CDR1 and CDR2 are LGHNA and YSLEER. CDR3 length: 15 amino acids. V was shortened by 0 bases and J by 0 bases, with 9 bases between the two germline ends. The CDR3: CASSQEQSHSYEQYF. Written as DNA, the CDR3 is TGCGCCAGCAGCCAAGAACAGAGCCACTCCTACGAGCAGTACTTC.